This record concerns one T cell receptor beta chain sequence. Its ends do not fully match the called genes, so a read error is possible. These data originate in a study of glioma-infiltrating T cells. Amplification of TCR alpha and beta CDR3 regions from RNA used iRepertoire nested multiplex PCR. TCRdb reprocessed the multiplex PCR reads via MiXCR and lists one record per CDR3 protein. The sample contains around 99,000 distinct CDR3 sequences, 25% to 30% of which appear only once. The CDR3 is made up of 12 amino acids. Germline V CDR1 and CDR2: MDHEN, SYDVKM. The specimen was glioma tissue, nonneoplastic brain tissue, or PBMCs (not recorded which). The chain uses TRBV28 and TRBJ2-3, with D unclear. The clonotype originates from a human donor with low-grade glioma or glioblastoma, undergoing nonglioma brain surgery, or in good health (not recorded which). The DNA for the CDR3 is TGTGCCAGCAGCACACGCACAGATACGCGGTATTTT. Translated, it gives CASSTRTDTRYF.